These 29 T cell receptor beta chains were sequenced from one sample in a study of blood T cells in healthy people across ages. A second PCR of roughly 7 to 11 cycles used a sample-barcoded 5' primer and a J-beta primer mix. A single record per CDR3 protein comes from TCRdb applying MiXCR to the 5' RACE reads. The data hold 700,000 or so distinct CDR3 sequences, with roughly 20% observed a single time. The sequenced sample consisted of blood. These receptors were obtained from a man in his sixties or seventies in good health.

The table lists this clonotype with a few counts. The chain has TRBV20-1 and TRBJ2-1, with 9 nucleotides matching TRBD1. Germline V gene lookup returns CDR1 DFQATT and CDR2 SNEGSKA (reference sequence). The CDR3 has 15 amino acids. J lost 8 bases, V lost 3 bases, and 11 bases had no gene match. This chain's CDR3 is CSASNPGQGTDEQFF. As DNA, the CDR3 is TGCAGTGCTAGCAACCCGGGACAGGGTACGGATGAGCAGTTCTTC.

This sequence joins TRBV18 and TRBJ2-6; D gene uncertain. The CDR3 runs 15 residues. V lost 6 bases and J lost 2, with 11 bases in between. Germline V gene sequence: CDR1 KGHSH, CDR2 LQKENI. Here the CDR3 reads CASSPQAPGANVLTF. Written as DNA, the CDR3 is TGTGCCAGCTCCCCCCAGGCTCCTGGGGCCAACGTCCTGACTTTC. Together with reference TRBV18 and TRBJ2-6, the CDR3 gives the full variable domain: NAGVMQNPRHLVRRRGQEARLRCSPMKGHSHVYWYRQLPEEGLKFMVYLQKENIIDESGMPKERFSAEFPKEGPSILRIQQVVRGDSAAYFCASSPQAPGANVLTFGAGSRLTVL.

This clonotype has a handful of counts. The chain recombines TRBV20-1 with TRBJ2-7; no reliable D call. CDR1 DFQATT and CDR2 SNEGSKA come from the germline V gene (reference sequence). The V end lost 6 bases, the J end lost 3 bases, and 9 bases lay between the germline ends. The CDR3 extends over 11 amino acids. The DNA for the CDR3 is TGCAGTGCCAGTTACAACTACGAGCAGTACTTC. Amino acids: CSASYNYEQYF.

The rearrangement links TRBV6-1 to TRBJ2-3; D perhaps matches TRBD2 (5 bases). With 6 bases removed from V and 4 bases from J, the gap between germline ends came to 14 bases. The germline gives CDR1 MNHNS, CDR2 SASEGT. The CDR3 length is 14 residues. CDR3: CASRDLLGSDTQYF. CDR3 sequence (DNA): TGTGCCAGCAGGGACTTACTAGGTTCAGATACGCAGTATTTT.

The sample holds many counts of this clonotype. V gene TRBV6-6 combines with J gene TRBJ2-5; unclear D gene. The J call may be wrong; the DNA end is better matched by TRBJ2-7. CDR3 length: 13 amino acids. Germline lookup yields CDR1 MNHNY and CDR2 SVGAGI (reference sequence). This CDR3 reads CASSYRDVDEQYV. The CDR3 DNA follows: TGTGCCAGCAGTTACAGGGATGTGGACGAGCAGTACGTC.

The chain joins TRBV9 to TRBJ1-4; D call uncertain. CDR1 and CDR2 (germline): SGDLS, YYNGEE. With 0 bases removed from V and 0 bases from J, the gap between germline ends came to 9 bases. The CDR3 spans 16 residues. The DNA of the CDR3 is TGTGCCAGCAGCGTAGGCCATTCTGCAACTAATGAAAAACTGTTTTTT. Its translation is CASSVGHSATNEKLFF.

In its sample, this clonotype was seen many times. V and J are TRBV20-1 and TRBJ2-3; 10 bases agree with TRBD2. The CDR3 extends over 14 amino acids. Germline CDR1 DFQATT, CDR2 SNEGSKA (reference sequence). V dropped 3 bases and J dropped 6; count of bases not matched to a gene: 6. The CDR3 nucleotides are TGCAGTGCTAGTCGGGGACTAGCGTGGGATACGCAGTATTTT. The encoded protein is CSASRGLAWDTQYF.

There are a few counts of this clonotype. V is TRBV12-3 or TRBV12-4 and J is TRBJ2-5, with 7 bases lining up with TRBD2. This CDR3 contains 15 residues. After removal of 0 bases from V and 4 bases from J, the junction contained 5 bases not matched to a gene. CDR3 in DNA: TGTGCCAGCAGTTTAGCGCTCGGGGAGGGAGAGACCCAGTACTTC. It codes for CASSLALGEGETQYF.

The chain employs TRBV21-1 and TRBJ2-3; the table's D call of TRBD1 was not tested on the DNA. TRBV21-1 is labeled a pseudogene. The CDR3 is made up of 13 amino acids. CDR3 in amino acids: CASSTGNTDTQYF. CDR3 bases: TGTGCCAGCAGCACCGGGAACACAGATACGCAGTATTTT.

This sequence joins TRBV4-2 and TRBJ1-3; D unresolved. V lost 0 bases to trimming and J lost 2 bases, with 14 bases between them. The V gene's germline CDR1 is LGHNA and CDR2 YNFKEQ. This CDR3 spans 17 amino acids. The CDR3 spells CASSQDRLGLTGNTIYF. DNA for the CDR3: TGTGCCAGCAGCCAAGATCGTCTGGGTCTGACTGGAAACACCATATATTTT.

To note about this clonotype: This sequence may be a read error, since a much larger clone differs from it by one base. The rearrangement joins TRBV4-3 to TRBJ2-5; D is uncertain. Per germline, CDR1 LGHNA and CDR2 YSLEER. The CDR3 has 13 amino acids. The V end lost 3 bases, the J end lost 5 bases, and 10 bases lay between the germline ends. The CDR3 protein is CASSHDLRETQYF. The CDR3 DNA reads TGCGCCAGCAGCCACGATTTACGGGAGACCCAGTACTTC.

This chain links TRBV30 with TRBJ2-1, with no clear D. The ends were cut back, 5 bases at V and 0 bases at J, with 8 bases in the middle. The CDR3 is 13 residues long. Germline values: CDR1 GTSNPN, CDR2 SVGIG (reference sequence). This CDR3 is CAWDSSSYNEQFF. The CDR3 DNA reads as TGTGCCTGGGACTCAAGCTCCTACAATGAGCAGTTCTTC.

The DNA of the CDR3 is TGTGCCAGCAGCTTACCGGGACACAGCTCCTACGAGCAGTACTTC. This codes for CASSLPGHSSYEQYF. This chain connects TRBV7-9 to TRBJ2-7; D is perhaps TRBD1 (6 bases). V was trimmed by 2 bases and J by 0 bases, leaving 11 bases between them. The CDR3 is 15 residues long. CDR1 and CDR2 (germline): SEHNR, FQNEAQ (reference sequence).

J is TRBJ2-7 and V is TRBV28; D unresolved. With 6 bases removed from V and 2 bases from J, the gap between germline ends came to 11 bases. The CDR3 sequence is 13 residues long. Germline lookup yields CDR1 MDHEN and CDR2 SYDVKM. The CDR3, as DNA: TGTGCCAGCAGATGGAGACTCACCTACGAGCAGTACTTC. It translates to CASRWRLTYEQYF.

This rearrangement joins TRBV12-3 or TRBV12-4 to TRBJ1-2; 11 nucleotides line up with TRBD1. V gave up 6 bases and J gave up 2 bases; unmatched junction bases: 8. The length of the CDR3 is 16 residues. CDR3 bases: TGTGCCAGCAGCCCTCTGGGACAGGGGGTAAACTATGGCTACACCTTC. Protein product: CASSPLGQGVNYGYTF.

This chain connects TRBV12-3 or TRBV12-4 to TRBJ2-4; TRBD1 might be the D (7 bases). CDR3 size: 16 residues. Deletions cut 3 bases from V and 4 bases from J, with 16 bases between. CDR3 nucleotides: TGTGCCAGCAGTTTTCGGCGGGACAGTGGGAAAAACATTCAGTACTTC. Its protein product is CASSFRRDSGKNIQYF.

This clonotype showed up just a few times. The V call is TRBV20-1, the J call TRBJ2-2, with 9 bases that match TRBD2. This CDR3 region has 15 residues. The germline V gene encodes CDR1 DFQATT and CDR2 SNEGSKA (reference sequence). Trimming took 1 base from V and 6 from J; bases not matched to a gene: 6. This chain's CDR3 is CSARGVAGVPGELFF. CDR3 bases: TGCAGTGCTAGAGGAGTAGCGGGAGTCCCCGGGGAGCTGTTTTTT.

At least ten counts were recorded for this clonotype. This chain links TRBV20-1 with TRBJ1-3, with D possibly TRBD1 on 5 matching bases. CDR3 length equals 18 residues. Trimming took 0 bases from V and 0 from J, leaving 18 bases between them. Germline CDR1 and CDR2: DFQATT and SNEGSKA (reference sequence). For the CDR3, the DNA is TGCAGTGCTAGAGATCCTAACCGACAGAAGAGCTCTGGAAACACCATATATTTT. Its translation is CSARDPNRQKSSGNTIYF.

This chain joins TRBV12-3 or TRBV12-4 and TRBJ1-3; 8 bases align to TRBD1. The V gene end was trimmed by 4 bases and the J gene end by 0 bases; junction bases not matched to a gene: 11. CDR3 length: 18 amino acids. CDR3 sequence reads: CASSSQNGRGPSGNTIYF. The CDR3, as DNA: TGTGCCAGCAGTTCACAAAACGGCAGGGGGCCCTCTGGAAACACCATATATTTT.

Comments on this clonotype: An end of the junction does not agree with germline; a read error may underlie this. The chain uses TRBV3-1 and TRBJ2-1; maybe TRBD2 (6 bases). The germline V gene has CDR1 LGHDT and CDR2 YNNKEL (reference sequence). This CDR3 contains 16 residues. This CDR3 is CSSSQEGRGPRNEQFF. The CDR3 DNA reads TGTTCCAGCAGCCAAGAGGGGCGGGGTCCCCGAAATGAGCAGTTCTTC.

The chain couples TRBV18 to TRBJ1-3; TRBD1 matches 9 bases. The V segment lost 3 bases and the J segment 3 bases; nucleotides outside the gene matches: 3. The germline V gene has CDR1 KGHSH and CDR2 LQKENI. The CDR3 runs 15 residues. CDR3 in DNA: TGTGCCAGCTCACCGGACAGGGGCGTTGGAAACACCATATATTTT. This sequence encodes CASSPDRGVGNTIYF.

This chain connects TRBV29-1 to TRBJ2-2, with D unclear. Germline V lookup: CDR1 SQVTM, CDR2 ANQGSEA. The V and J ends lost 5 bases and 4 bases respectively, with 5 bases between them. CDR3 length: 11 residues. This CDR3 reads CSVLRTGELFF. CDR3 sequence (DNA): TGCAGCGTTCTCCGCACCGGGGAGCTGTTTTTT.

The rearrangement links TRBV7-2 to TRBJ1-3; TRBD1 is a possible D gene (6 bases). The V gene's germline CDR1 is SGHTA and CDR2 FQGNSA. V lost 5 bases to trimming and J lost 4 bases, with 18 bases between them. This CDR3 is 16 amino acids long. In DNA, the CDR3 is TGTGCCAGCAGCGAGCCGCCCAGGGGCGGAGGAAACACCATATATTTT. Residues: CASSEPPRGGGNTIYF. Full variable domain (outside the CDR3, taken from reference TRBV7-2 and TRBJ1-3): GAGVSQSPSNKVTEKGKDVELRCDPISGHTALYWYRQSLGQGLEFLIYFQGNSAPDKSGLPSDRFSAERTGGSVSTLTIQRTQQEDSAVYLCASSEPPRGGGNTIYFGEGSWLTVV.

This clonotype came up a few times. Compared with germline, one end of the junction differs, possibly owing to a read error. The CDR3 loop is CANSQQTRSGTGGTDTQYF. CDR3 in DNA: TGTGCCAACAGCCAACAGACACGATCCGGGACAGGGGGCACAGATACGCAGTATTTT. The chain recombines TRBV3-1 with TRBJ2-3, with TRBD1 identical over 10 bases. The CDR3 covers 19 residues. CDR1 is LGHDT and CDR2 is YNNKEL in the germline V gene (reference sequence).

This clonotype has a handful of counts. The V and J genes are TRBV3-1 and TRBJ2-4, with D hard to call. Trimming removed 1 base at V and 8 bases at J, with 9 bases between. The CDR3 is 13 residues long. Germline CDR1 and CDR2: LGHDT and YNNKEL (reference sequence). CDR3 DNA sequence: TGTGCCAGCAGCCAAGCCGTAGAGGACATTCAGTACTTC. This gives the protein CASSQAVEDIQYF.

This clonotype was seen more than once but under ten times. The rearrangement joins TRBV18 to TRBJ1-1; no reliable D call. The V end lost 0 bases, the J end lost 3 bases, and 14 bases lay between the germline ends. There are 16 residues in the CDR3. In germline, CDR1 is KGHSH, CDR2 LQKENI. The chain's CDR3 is CASSPPNSQPYTEAFF. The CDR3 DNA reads TGTGCCAGCTCACCACCGAACTCCCAGCCTTACACTGAAGCTTTCTTT.

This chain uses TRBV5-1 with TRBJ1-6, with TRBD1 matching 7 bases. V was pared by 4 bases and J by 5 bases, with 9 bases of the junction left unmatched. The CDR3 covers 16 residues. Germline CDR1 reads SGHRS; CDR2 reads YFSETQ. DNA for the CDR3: TGCGCCAGCAGCGAAAGACAGGGAGGTAATAATTCACCCCTCCACTTT. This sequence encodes CASSERQGGNNSPLHF.

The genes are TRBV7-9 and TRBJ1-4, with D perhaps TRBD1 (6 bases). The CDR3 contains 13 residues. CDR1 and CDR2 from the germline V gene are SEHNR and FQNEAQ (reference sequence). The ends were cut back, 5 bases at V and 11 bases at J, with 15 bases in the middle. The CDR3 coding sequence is TGTGCCAGCAGCCTGGTGGAACAGGGCAAACTGTTTTTT. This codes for CASSLVEQGKLFF.

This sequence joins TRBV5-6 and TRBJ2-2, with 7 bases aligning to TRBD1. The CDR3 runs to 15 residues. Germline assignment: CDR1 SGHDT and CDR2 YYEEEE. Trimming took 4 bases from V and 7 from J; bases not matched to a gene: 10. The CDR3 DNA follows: TGTGCCAGCAGCGAATATACAGGGGATGTCGGGGAGCTGTTTTTT. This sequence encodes CASSEYTGDVGELFF.